This TCR beta chain was sequenced for a study of T cell repertoires in cytomegalovirus infection. As for this clonotype: Its matching antigen is unknown.

TCRdb re-called the reads with MiXCR, one entry per CDR3 protein. The sample consists of about 700,000 distinct CDR3 sequences, around a third of them appearing once. CDR1 is MNHNS, CDR2 SASEGT, per germline. With 2 bases clipped from V and 0 bases from J, the junction kept 3 bases outside the gene matches. The CDR3 is 15 amino acids. The chain joins TRBV6-1 to TRBJ2-7; TRBD2 matches at 8 bases. This sequence originates from a human donor in good health (CMV status not recorded). Some clones in this sample may be carry-over from other donors' samples. The starting material was cultured PBMCs, obtained from culture after CMV antigen stimulation. CDR3 nucleotide sequence: TGTGCCAGCAGTGAATTAGCGGGAAGCTCCTACGAGCAGTACTTC. It encodes CASSELAGSSYEQYF.